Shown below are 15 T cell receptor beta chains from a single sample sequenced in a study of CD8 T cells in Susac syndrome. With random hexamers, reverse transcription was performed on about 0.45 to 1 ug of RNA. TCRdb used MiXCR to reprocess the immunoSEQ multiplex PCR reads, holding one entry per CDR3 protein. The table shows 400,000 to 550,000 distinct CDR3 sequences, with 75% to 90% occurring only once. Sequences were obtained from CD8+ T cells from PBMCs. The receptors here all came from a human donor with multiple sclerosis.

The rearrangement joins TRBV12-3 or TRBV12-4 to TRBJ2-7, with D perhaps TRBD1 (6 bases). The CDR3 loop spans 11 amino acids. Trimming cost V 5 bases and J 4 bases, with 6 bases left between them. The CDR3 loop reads CASSGQYEQYF. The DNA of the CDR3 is TGTGCCAGCAGTGGACAGTACGAGCAGTACTTC.

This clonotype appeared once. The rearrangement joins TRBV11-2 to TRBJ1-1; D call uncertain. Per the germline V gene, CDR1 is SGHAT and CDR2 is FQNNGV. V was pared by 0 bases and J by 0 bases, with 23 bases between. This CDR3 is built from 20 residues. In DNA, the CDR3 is TGTGCCAGCAGCTTAGATGACGGCTCAACTCCAGGAGGAATGAACACTGAAGCTTTCTTT. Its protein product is CASSLDDGSTPGGMNTEAFF.

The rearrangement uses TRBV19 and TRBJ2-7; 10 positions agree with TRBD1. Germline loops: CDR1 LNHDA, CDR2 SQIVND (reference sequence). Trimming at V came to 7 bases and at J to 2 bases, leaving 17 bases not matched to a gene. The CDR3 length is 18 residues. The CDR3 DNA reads TGTGCCAGTACCCCCGGGTTAACAAGGACAGGGGGTCCCTACGAGCAGTACTTC. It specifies CASTPGLTRTGGPYEQYF.

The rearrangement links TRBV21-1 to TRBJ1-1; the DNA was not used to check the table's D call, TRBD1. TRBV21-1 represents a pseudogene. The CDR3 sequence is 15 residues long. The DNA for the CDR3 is TGTGCCAGCAGCAAAGTAGGAACAGGGCGCCTTGAAGCTTTCTTT. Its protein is CASSKVGTGRLEAFF.

CDR3 nucleotide sequence: TGCAGCGTTGTCGCTGGGCCTGGAAACACCATATATTTT. This encodes CSVVAGPGNTIYF. The rearrangement uses TRBV29-1 and TRBJ1-3; D call uncertain. The germline CDR1 and CDR2 sequences are SQVTM and ANQGSEA. This CDR3 contains 13 residues. The ends were cut back, 4 bases at V and 2 bases at J, with 9 bases in the middle.

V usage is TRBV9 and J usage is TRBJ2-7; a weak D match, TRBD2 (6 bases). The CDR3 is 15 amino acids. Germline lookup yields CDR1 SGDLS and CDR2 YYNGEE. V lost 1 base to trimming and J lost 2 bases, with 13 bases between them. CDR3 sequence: CASSVSGTEAYEQYF. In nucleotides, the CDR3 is TGTGCCAGCAGCGTATCCGGGACTGAAGCCTACGAGCAGTACTTC.

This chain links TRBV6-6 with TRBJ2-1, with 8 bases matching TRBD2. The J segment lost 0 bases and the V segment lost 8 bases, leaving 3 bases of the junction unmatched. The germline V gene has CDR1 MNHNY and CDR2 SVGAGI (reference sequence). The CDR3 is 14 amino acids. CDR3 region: CASAGGSSYNEQFF. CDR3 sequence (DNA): TGTGCCAGCGCGGGAGGTAGCTCCTACAATGAGCAGTTCTTC.

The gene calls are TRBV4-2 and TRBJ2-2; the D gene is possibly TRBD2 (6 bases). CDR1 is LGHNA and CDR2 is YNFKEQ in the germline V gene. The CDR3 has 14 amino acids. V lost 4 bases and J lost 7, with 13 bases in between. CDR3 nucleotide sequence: TGTGCCAGCAGCCCATCAAGGGAGGACGGGGAGCTGTTTTTT. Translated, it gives CASSPSREDGELFF.

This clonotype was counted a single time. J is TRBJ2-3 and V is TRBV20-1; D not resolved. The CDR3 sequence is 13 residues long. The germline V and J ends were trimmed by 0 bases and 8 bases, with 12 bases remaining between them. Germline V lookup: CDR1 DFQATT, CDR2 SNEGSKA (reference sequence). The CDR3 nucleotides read TGCAGTGCTAGAGATTTGGATTCGGGTACGCAGTATTTT. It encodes CSARDLDSGTQYF.

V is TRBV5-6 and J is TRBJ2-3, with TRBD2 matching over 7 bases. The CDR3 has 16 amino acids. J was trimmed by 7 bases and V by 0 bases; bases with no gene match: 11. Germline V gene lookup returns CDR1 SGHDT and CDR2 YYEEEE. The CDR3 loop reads CASSLVASGSTNTQYF. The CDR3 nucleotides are TGTGCCAGCAGCTTGGTGGCTAGCGGAAGCACGAATACGCAGTATTTT.

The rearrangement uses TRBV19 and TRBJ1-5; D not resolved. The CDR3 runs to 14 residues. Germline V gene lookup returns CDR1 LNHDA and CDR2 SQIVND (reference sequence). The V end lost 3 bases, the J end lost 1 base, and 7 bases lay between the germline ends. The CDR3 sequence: CASSIYDSNQPQHF. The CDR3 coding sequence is TGTGCCAGTAGTATCTATGACAGCAATCAGCCCCAGCATTTT.

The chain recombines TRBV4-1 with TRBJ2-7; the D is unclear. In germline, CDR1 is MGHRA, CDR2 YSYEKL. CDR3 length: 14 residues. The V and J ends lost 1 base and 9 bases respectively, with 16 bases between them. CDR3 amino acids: CASSQVQLLARQYF. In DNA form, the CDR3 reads TGCGCCAGCAGCCAAGTCCAACTGTTGGCGAGGCAGTACTTC.

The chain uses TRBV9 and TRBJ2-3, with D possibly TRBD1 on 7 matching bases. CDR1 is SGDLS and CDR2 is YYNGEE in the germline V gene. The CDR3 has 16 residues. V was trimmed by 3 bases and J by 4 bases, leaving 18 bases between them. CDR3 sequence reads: CASSAQGSSVADTQYF. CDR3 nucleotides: TGTGCCAGCAGCGCACAGGGGTCTAGCGTGGCAGATACGCAGTATTTT.

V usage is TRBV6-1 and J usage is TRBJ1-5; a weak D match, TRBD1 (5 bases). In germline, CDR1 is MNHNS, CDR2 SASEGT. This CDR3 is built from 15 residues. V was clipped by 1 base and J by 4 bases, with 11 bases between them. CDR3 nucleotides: TGTGCCAGCAGTGAAGTATGGGGGGGAAATCAGCCCCAGCATTTT. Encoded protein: CASSEVWGGNQPQHF.

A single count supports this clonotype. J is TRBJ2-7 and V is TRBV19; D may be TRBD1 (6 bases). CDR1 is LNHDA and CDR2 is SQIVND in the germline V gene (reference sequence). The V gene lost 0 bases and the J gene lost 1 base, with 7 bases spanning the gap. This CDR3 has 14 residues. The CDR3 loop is CASSIETGSYEQYF. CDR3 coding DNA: TGTGCCAGTAGTATAGAAACAGGGTCCTACGAGCAGTACTTC.